This TCR beta chain originates from a study of early T cells in non-severe SARS-CoV-2 infection (dated by TCRdb to the early 2020s). The study in broad terms: TCR sequencing used bulk RNA from unsorted whole blood, so alpha and beta chains could not be paired.

The library was made by 5' RACE. The data were produced on a NextSeq 500. In the TCR library protocol, unique molecular identifiers were attached to individual cDNA molecules to correct for PCR bias and sequencing error. Sequencing covered both TCR alpha and beta chains, and within each sample the abundances of alpha and beta sequences were tightly co-correlated. As for the original processing: Decombinator V4 was used to annotate the V gene, J gene and CDR3 of the TCR sequences. Expanded TCRs were defined as changing significantly between any two time points under a Poisson model with p below 0.0001. Abundances of TCRs were expressed as counts per million after normalisation to the total number of TCRs sequenced in each sample. TRAV1-2 paired with TRAJ12, TRAJ20 or TRAJ33 defined MAIT TCRs, while TRAV10 paired with TRAJ18 defined iNKT TCRs. VDJdb, accessed 1 November 2021, was searched for CMV, EBV and SARS-CoV-2 annotated TCRs, with TCRs annotated for multiple antigens excluded. TCRdb redid the processing of the public reads, applying fastp at Q25 and MiXCR, and retained in-frame beta chains. Every entry covers one CDR3 protein and lists the most common genes and DNA from its rows. The V and J calls and clone size are TCRdb's, not the authors'. Recorded for this sample are some 73,000 distinct CDR3 sequences; approximately 12% of them occurred a single time. Around 3.6% of the sample rests with the top ten.

General study outcomes and caveats: VDJdb matching was skewed toward anti-spike CD8 responses and likely underestimated virus-specific expansions, missing private and CD4 specificities.

The germline V gene (reference sequence) supplies CDR1 LNHDA and CDR2 SQIVND. The CDR3 starts with the cysteine, ends with the phenylalanine, and has 14 residues. The sequence is cut down to CDR3 DNA, 42 bases in frame from base 1. The germline ends are 12 bases apart after V is trimmed by 6 bases and J by 3 bases. The study was a case-control design nested within a healthcare worker cohort in London, UK, with weekly nasopharyngeal swab PCR tests and blood sampling. Healthcare workers were recruited between 23 and 31 March 2020, during the week of the UK lockdown, and were followed weekly for up to about 16 weeks. This clonotype has ten or more counts. What antigen it recognizes has not been identified. No base quality values were provided; no much bigger clone lies one nucleotide off.

This receptor was taken from an adult who was a healthcare worker with PCR-confirmed SARS-CoV-2 infection or an uninfected control (not recorded which). Recombination joined TRBV19 with TRBJ2-1, with the D gene call left open. Sequencing was done on a sample of whole blood. The nucleotide sequence is given as TGTGCCAGTAGCCGCCTGGCGAACTACAATGAGCAGTTCTTC. The translation is CASSRLANYNEQFF. This CDR3, with the reference TRBV19 and TRBJ2-1 proteins standing in past its ends, gives the full variable domain DGGITQSPKYLFRKEGQNVTLSCEQNLNHDAMYWYRQDPGQGLRLIYYSQIVNDFQKGDIAEGYSVSREKKESFPLTVTSAQKNPTAFYLCASSRLANYNEQFFGPGTRLTVL.